This paragraph covers one T cell receptor beta chain sequence. Original processing notes: Quantification of nucleated cells was approximated via reference gene primer amplification. The assay was immunoSEQ multiplex PCR, and TCRdb's table has in-frame clones only and misses some. V and J calls plus clone size are reproduced from that table; the DNA served to infer D and trimming. There are a few hundred thousand clones in the sample; roughly 90% occur only once, and roughly 4% lies in the top ten. This sample stems from a study of blood T cell repertoires in COVID-19. About the study: The samples span acute and convalescent COVID-19 from the United States, Italy and Spain.

Clinical histories supplied by participants themselves formed the basis of cohort assignment. Contact with a PCR-confirmed or clinician-diagnosed COVID-19 case occurred within 2 weeks of entry. This CDR3 contains 17 residues. Trimming pared 4 bases from V and 1 base from J, leaving 17 bases between. The germline CDR1 and CDR2 sequences are SGHTA and FQGNSA. The chain employs TRBV7-2 and TRBJ1-5, with D perhaps TRBD1 (5 bases). The sample taken for sequencing was PBMCs or T cells enriched from blood (not recorded which). The receptor comes from a woman between 25 and 40 years old who had been exposed to COVID-19. The CDR3 nucleotides read TGTGCCAGCAGCTCTCCCGGAGGGGTAGGGAGCAATCAGCCCCAGCATTTT. This gives the protein CASSSPGGVGSNQPQHF. Looking up the rest from reference TRBV7-2 and TRBJ1-5 gives the full variable domain: GAGVSQSPSNKVTEKGKDVELRCDPISGHTALYWYRQSLGQGLEFLIYFQGNSAPDKSGLPSDRFSAERTGGSVSTLTIQRTQQEDSAVYLCASSSPGGVGSNQPQHFGDGTRLSIL.